The present TCR beta chain was sequenced within a study of cytomegalovirus exposure and HLA in healthy donors (dated by TCRdb to about 2017). About the investigation overall: An earlier analysis of several hundred of the donors reported about 290 Gb of sequence data and some 120 million unique TCR beta sequences from around 200 million T cells. Every repertoire in the discovery cohort had been generated on one and the same sequencing platform. Among the approximately 420 genotyped donors, around 79% belonged to the genetic ancestry cluster associated with self-reported Caucasian donors. HLA typing included class I and class II loci at four-digit resolution. Because of strong linkage in the cohort, five DR-DQ haplotypes were treated as single units for association and clustering. A separate validation cohort of some 130 different subjects was used in addition to the approximately 640-subject first cohort. Typing coverage differed by locus: A, B, C, DRB1 and DQB1 were typed in about 629-630 donors, DQA1 in 522, DPA1 in around 580, and DPB1 in about 450. A later genetic analysis used genome-wide SNP genotypes for about three fifths of the roughly 700 donors, treating that subset as a discovery cohort. Among roughly 400 genotyped donors of the cohort, an average of approximately 200,000 unique TCR beta nucleotide sequences was sequenced per donor, of which about 18% were non-productive. An earlier analysis of approximately 580 of the donors used high-throughput TCR beta sequencing to judge whether each TCR beta V gene segment behaved as functional or pseudogenic. Rather than drawing on any new phenotypic data, the later analysis identified candidate immune exposures from TCR beta sequences and the way those sequences occurred across donors. In a later analysis, previously published TCR beta repertoires from 500 to 750 donors were re-analyzed and high-resolution HLA genotyping was added so that TCR occurrence patterns could be studied. An early release that covered more than 550 HLA-typed donors contained around 330 gigabases of sequencing data and roughly 84 million unique TCR sequences. The study aimed to test whether cataloging public T cell receptors could reveal signatures of past pathogen exposure. To predict cytomegalovirus infection status, the study brought together high-throughput TCR immunosequencing, statistical association of individual TCRs with disease status, and machine learning. The T cell repertoires of roughly 660 subjects were profiled by immunosequencing and related to cytomegalovirus serostatus. Donor age, sex, ethnicity and CMV serostatus were compiled alongside the repertoire data. Overall results and qualifications from the work: An earlier analysis of 587 of the donors showed that most TCR beta V segments appeared in productive rearrangements either about 87% or about 30% of the time, which broadly matched IMGT annotations. Because the 87-base-pair reads could not distinguish some IMGT-functional V segments, including TRBV6-2 and TRBV6-3, those segments were excluded. The study gave a list of more than 150 TCR beta chains associated with cytomegalovirus. Correlated functional status among segregating V segments might reflect linkage disequilibrium, but an unknown experimental factor could not be ruled out. In a later analysis, most CMV-associated TCR beta chains were found to appear HLA-restricted, with HLA associations seemingly driven largely by CMV exposure. In both the original and validation cohorts, the classifier was reported to diagnose cytomegalovirus status with high specificity and sensitivity. The cohort was sequenced for TCR beta chains only, and without alpha or paired-chain data the features that could be detected were limited. Compared with equally common non-associated chains, HLA-associated TCR beta chains in a later analysis were more clonally expanded and had lower generation probabilities. A few of the identified cytomegalovirus-associated TCR beta chains were confirmed in vitro to be specific for cytomegalovirus antigens. According to a later analysis, TCR association rates differed among HLA loci, with DRB1 alleles showing the most associated TCRs and HLA-C alleles showing the fewest. Because HLA typing was missing for some donors at each locus, association tests included only the typed subset. Most TCR sequences were seen in very few donors, while some public TCRs were found in many individuals. When HLA alleles, especially DR and DQ, strongly co-occurred, attributing TCR associations to individual alleles was difficult. In a later analysis, several top co-occurrence clusters were reported to appear linked to parvovirus B19, influenza, CMV and Epstein-Barr virus. It was suggested by the authors that the approach could potentially be generalized to other disease states and immunological phenotypes. CMV serostatus was the only immune exposure information available for the cohort. A further reported finding was that TCR beta sequences accurately predicted the HLA-A and HLA-B alleles for most subjects in the first cohort. Specific HLA alleles were associated with over 15,000 TCR beta sequences at a false discovery rate of 0.05 in a later analysis. According to a later genetic analysis, donors in an Asian-associated ancestry cluster had fewer N-insertions in productive TCRs than the approximately 670-donor mean. Presence/absence analyses assumed roughly uniform sequencing depth across donors, an assumption that may not hold. A cluster of highly shared sequence variants was judged likely to be a technical artifact of the sequencing pipeline. Because counts were too low, roughly 17 rarely observed V segments, including chromosome 9 orphons, were left out of the earlier analysis of about 500 of the donors. In a later genetic analysis, a missense DCLRE1C variant was associated with V-gene and J-gene trimming of TCR beta chains, and the association was replicated in an independent cohort.

The cohort was made up of about 610 healthy bone marrow donors. At the time of sampling, every cohort member was nominally healthy, though immune exposures that went unrecorded were likely present. The donor was CMV seronegative and belonged to the group of 320 or so seronegative cohort members. A peripheral blood sample was collected from each donor, and TCR beta sequencing was performed on peripheral blood mononuclear cells. Genomic DNA extraction from the blood cell samples was performed with the Qiagen DNeasy Blood Extraction Kit. A word on this clone: This clone's antigen is unknown. Per-nucleotide qualities are absent, and no much larger clonotype sits a single base away.

Library preparation employed the immunoSEQ multiplex PCR assay. The multiplex PCR relied on a mix of 60 forward primers for TCR Vbeta segments and 13 reverse primers for TCR Jbeta segments. The CDR3 region of rearranged TCR beta genes was amplified from genomic DNA with a multiplex PCR assay. Amplified TCR beta libraries were sequenced as 87-base-pair reads on the Illumina HiSeq System. From the authors' description of their analysis: Across the roughly 640 repertoires, a later analysis counted some 80 million unique TCR beta chains, roughly 11 million of which were shared by at least two donors. To remove PCR and sequencing errors, raw reads were error-corrected and collapsed into unique sequences using a nearest-neighbor algorithm that merged closely related sequences. CDR3 sequences were aligned to IMGT reference sequences to assign V, D and J gene segments. For a sequence to be retained, a match of at least six nucleotides was required to both a V gene segment and a J gene segment. A rearrangement was called productive if the CDR3 had no stop codons and remained in frame with V and J, and every other rearrangement was called non-productive. CDR3 was defined according to IMGT convention as the region running from the second conserved V-encoded cysteine to the conserved J-encoded phenylalanine. The earlier analysis of a few hundred of the donors excluded any sequence lacking an unambiguous match to a single V gene segment. In an earlier analysis of 587 of the donors, V segments were called functional above 56.7% productive rearrangements and were called segregating when the between-donor standard deviation exceeded 5%. A statistical classification framework was built to diagnose cytomegalovirus status from the catalog of TCR beta chain sequences. V and J gene assignment, in a later analysis, came from comparing TCR nucleotide sequences with IMGT/GENE-DB human TR gene sequences. The TCRdist pipeline was used in a later analysis to assign CDR3 sequences and most-parsimonious VDJ recombination scenarios. A later analysis defined each TCR beta chain by its CDR3 amino acid sequence plus V-gene family, and excluded reads lacking a unique V-gene family. In a later analysis, around 600 highly shared, low-generation-probability nucleotide sequences were removed to address suspected cross-contamination and a sequencing artifact. A later analysis calculated a clonal expansion index for each public chain from normalized within-repertoire ranks of inferred template counts. In a later analysis, generation probabilities were computed with a VDJ recombination model fitted to out-of-frame rearrangements, and the resulting probabilities were checked against IGoR. In a later analysis, TCR-TCR, TCR-HLA and TCR-CMV co-occurrence was scored with hypergeometric tests, and a repertoire-size bias correction was applied to TCR pairs. A later analysis estimated false discovery rates by permuting HLA or CMV assignments 20 times. In a later analysis, co-occurring TCRs were grouped using DBSCAN, and TCRdist sequence similarity was added for clustering within HLA-allele-positive subsets. Co-occurrence clustering excluded repertoires with fewer than 30,000 or more than 120,000 public chains, plus five with anomalous nucleotide sharing. TCRdb provides this immuneACCESS table in a form limited to in-frame rearrangements. Some clones are lacking; in checked studies, under half of them reflect an unresolved V gene, and why the rest are absent is not known. V, J and clone size derive from that table, while D and trimming were established from the DNA sequence. In all, the sample holds under 200,000 clones, and 60% to 85% of those were seen once. The top ten clonotypes cover around 5.4% of the sample.

Trimming leaves V shorter by 1 base and J shorter by 4 bases, with the junction holding 9 bases beyond the gene matches. Based on the germline V gene (reference sequence), the CDR1 and CDR2 sequences are GTSNPN and SVGIG. The CDR3 contains 15 residues, cysteine and phenylalanine counted. Only CDR3 DNA is held: 45 bases, read in frame from base 1. The sequence is built from TRBV30 and TRBJ1-1, with TRBD1 identical over 7 junction bases. The source of this sequence is a man in his forties or fifties in good health and CMV-seronegative. The sequenced sample was PBMCs. The CDR3 region: CAWSETTGRSTEAFF. In nucleotide form, the sequence is TGTGCCTGGAGTGAAACGACAGGGAGAAGCACTGAAGCTTTCTTT.